One and the same sample provided the 25 T cell receptor beta chains below, sequenced in a study of Graves' ophthalmopathy and Graves' hyperthyroidism. Amplified TCR beta CDR3 regions were obtained using RNA transcripts as template. First-round RT-PCR relied on HTBI primers, and a second-round multiplex PCR came next. TCRdb fed the multiplex PCR reads into MiXCR, producing one record per CDR3 protein. The sample lists about 160,000 distinct CDR3 sequences, 30% to 45% seen once, with roughly 5.2% in the top ten. Sequenced material: peripheral blood. These receptors were taken from a woman aged 40 to 50 with Graves' ophthalmopathy.

There are many counts of this clonotype. This sequence joins TRBV28 and TRBJ2-7, with a weak D call TRBD2 (6 bases). V was cut by 3 bases and J by 0 bases, with 9 bases left in between. Germline loops: CDR1 MDHEN, CDR2 SYDVKM. The CDR3 sequence is 14 residues long. CDR3 protein: CASSFVGSSYEQYF. In DNA, the CDR3 is TGTGCCAGCAGTTTCGTCGGGAGCTCCTACGAGCAGTACTTC.

This rearrangement joins TRBV11-1 to TRBJ2-7, with D possibly matching TRBD1 (5 bases). CDR1 SGHAT and CDR2 FQDESV come from the germline V gene (reference sequence). The CDR3 is 13 amino acids. With 0 bases removed from V and 6 bases from J, the gap between germline ends came to 9 bases. CDR3 in DNA: TGTGCCAGCAGCTTAGCAGGGGTACGCGAGCAGTACTTC. Amino acids: CASSLAGVREQYF. Drawing the rest from reference TRBV11-1 and TRBJ2-7, the complete variable domain is EAEVAQSPRYKITEKSQAVAFWCDPISGHATLYWYRQILGQGPELLVQFQDESVVDDSQLPKDRFSAERLKGVDSTLKIQPAELGDSAMYLCASSLAGVREQYFGPGTRLTVT.

This clonotype was recorded at least ten times. V is TRBV11-1 and J is TRBJ1-2, with D hard to call. The CDR3 sequence is 16 residues long. The V end lost 4 bases, the J end lost 0 bases, and 15 bases lay between the germline ends. Germline-derived CDR1 and CDR2 are SGHAT and FQDESV (reference sequence). The CDR3 protein is CASSSFVGETNYGYTF. For the CDR3, the DNA is TGTGCCAGCAGCTCCTTTGTGGGAGAGACTAACTATGGCTACACCTTC.

This sequence joins TRBV28 and TRBJ2-5; 8 bases agree with TRBD2. J was trimmed by 2 bases and V by 5 bases; bases with no gene match: 4. CDR1 MDHEN and CDR2 SYDVKM come from the germline V gene. CDR3 size: 14 residues. For the CDR3, the DNA is TGTGCCAGCAGTCGCCCGGGGGGGCAAGAGACCCAGTACTTC. It encodes CASSRPGGQETQYF.

This clonotype was detected ten times or more. V is TRBV29-1 and J is TRBJ1-1; D is possibly TRBD1 (5 bases). CDR1 SQVTM and CDR2 ANQGSEA come from the germline V gene. CDR3 length: 13 residues. The germline V and J ends were trimmed by 6 bases and 0 bases, with 11 bases remaining between them. DNA of the CDR3: TGCAGCGTGGGGGACGAATTGAACACTGAAGCTTTCTTT. This translates into CSVGDELNTEAFF.

This clonotype is a singleton in its sample. The CDR3 coding sequence is TGTGCCAGCTCACCACTGGAGGGGGAGACCCAGTACTTC. It encodes CASSPLEGETQYF. The V and J genes are TRBV18 and TRBJ2-5; weak D call: TRBD2 (6 bases). V was trimmed by 1 base and J by 5 bases, leaving 8 bases between them. The germline gives CDR1 KGHSH, CDR2 LQKENI. The CDR3 has 13 amino acids. The full variable domain, its missing parts supplied by reference TRBV18 and TRBJ2-5, is NAGVMQNPRHLVRRRGQEARLRCSPMKGHSHVYWYRQLPEEGLKFMVYLQKENIIDESGMPKERFSAEFPKEGPSILRIQQVVRGDSAAYFCASSPLEGETQYFGPGTRLLVL.

This clonotype showed up many times. V is TRBV6-1 and J is TRBJ2-7; D is unclear. With 5 bases removed from V and 4 bases from J, the gap between germline ends came to 21 bases. In germline, CDR1 is MNHNS, CDR2 SASEGT. This CDR3 is 16 amino acids long. The CDR3 region has the DNA TGTGCCAGCAGTAGTCCTTATGGTGTATGGGGATACGAGCAGTACTTC. Translating gives CASSSPYGVWGYEQYF.

This clonotype was seen many times. This sequence joins TRBV20-1 and TRBJ1-6; a weak D match, TRBD1 (5 bases). The CDR3 loop spans 14 amino acids. The V end was cut by 3 bases, the J end by 0 bases, with 6 bases between. From germline, CDR1 is DFQATT and CDR2 SNEGSKA (reference sequence). CDR3 bases: TGCAGTGCTAGTGACAGCTCCTATAATTCACCCCTCCACTTT. Residues: CSASDSSYNSPLHF.

In this sample, this clonotype turned up many times. The CDR3 spells CASSFKGVRTEAFF. For the CDR3, the DNA is TGTGCCAGCAGCTTTAAGGGGGTGAGGACTGAAGCTTTCTTT. This sequence joins TRBV5-5 and TRBJ1-1; TRBD1 might be the D (6 bases). The germline V gene encodes CDR1 SGHKS and CDR2 YYEKEE (reference sequence). CDR3 size: 14 residues. V lost 2 bases to trimming and J lost 5 bases, with 13 bases between them.

In its sample, this clonotype was seen many times. V and J are TRBV12-3 or TRBV12-4 and TRBJ1-5; 9 bases map to TRBD1. The V and J ends lost 2 bases and 3 bases, in that order; junction bases with no gene match: 5. CDR3 length: 16 amino acids. The CDR3 sequence: CASSLWDRDSNQPQHF. The CDR3 DNA reads as TGTGCCAGCAGTTTATGGGACAGGGACTCCAATCAGCCCCAGCATTTT.

This clonotype was counted at least ten times. V gene TRBV6-4 combines with J gene TRBJ2-2; 7 nucleotides line up with TRBD1. J lost 6 bases, V lost 6 bases, and 7 bases had no gene match. The CDR3 spans 14 residues. The V gene's germline CDR1 is MRHNA and CDR2 SNTAGT. The CDR3 protein is CASSPTGSSGELFF. CDR3 nucleotide sequence: TGTGCCAGCAGCCCGACAGGGTCGTCCGGGGAGCTGTTTTTT.

This clonotype came up many times. The gene calls are TRBV5-1 and TRBJ2-7; D is ambiguous. The germline V gene has CDR1 SGHRS and CDR2 YFSETQ. This CDR3 has 14 amino acids. Trimming shortened V by 0 bases and J by 3 bases, and 10 bases separated the two germline ends. CDR3 bases: TGCGCCAGCAGCTTGGGGTCCGGGTTCTACGAGCAGTACTTC. Amino acids: CASSLGSGFYEQYF.

This clonotype was picked up many times. The genes are TRBV6-1 and TRBJ2-7, with D possibly TRBD1 on 5 matching bases. The CDR3 sequence is 15 residues long. Germline V lookup: CDR1 MNHNS, CDR2 SASEGT. V was shortened by 4 bases and J by 0 bases, with 13 bases between the two germline ends. In DNA, the CDR3 is TGTGCCAGCAGTGGTCAGGCAGGGAACTCCTACGAGCAGTACTTC. The encoded protein is CASSGQAGNSYEQYF.

Many counts were recorded for this clonotype. V and J are TRBV6-1 and TRBJ2-6; D ambiguous. V was cut by 7 bases and J by 0 bases, with 13 bases left in between. The germline V gene encodes CDR1 MNHNS and CDR2 SASEGT. There are 16 residues in the CDR3. In nucleotides, the CDR3 is TGTGCCAGCAAAAGAGAGCTACGCTCTGGGGCCAACGTCCTGACTTTC. It is translated as CASKRELRSGANVLTF.

This clonotype came up a few times. The rearrangement links TRBV28 to TRBJ1-2; D is unclear. The CDR3 is 13 amino acids. Germline CDR1 and CDR2: MDHEN and SYDVKM. Trimming shortened V by 5 bases and J by 7 bases, and 14 bases separated the two germline ends. The DNA of the CDR3 is TGTGCCAGCAGTCCCGACCGATTTCGTGGCTACACCTTC. The encoded protein is CASSPDRFRGYTF.

The table lists this clonotype with many counts. J is TRBJ1-1 and V is TRBV15; a weak D match, TRBD1 (6 bases). From germline, CDR1 is LNHNV and CDR2 YYDKDF (reference sequence). Trimming took off 2 bases at V and 5 bases at J, with 9 bases between the two ends. CDR3 length equals 13 residues. The CDR3 sequence is CATSRNRETEAFF. CDR3 coding DNA: TGTGCCACCAGCAGAAACAGGGAAACTGAAGCTTTCTTT.

This clonotype was counted many times. The DNA of the CDR3 is TGTGCCAGTAAAAGCGGGGGCGCGGATCAAGAGACCCAGTACTTC. Protein product: CASKSGGADQETQYF. J is TRBJ2-5 and V is TRBV19, with 8 nucleotides matching TRBD2. The J segment lost 2 bases and the V segment lost 7 bases, leaving 9 bases of the junction unmatched. The length of the CDR3 is 15 residues. The germline CDR1 and CDR2 sequences are LNHDA and SQIVND (reference sequence).

This clonotype was observed many times. The chain uses TRBV10-2 and TRBJ1-2; D is perhaps TRBD1 (6 bases). V shed 5 bases and J shed 0 bases, with 10 bases lying between them. The CDR3 contains 14 residues. The germline CDR1 and CDR2 sequences are WSHSY and SAAADI. CDR3 residues: CASSRGTTNYGYTF. DNA for the CDR3: TGCGCCAGCAGTCGCGGGACAACTAACTATGGCTACACCTTC.

The CDR3 sequence: CASIGPGVETQYF. Written as DNA, the CDR3 is TGTGCCAGCATCGGCCCGGGAGTTGAGACCCAGTACTTC. The gene calls are TRBV25-1 and TRBJ2-5; D is possibly TRBD2 (6 bases). CDR1 MGHDK and CDR2 SYGVNS come from the germline V gene. Trimming left V 7 bases short and J 5 bases short, with 14 bases between. The CDR3 totals 13 residues. The variable domain in full, with the rest retrieved from reference TRBV25-1 and TRBJ2-5, is EADIYQTPRYLVIGTGKKITLECSQTMGHDKMYWYQQDPGMELHLIHYSYGVNSTEKGDLSSESTVSRIRTEHFPLTLESARPSHTSQYLCASIGPGVETQYFGPGTRLLVL.

This clonotype was found many times. The chain carries TRBV6-1 and TRBJ1-5; no firm D call. The CDR3 runs 15 residues. Trimming cost V 5 bases and J 4 bases, with 15 bases left between them. Germline loops: CDR1 MNHNS, CDR2 SASEGT. The CDR3 region has the DNA TGTGCCAGCAGTACCACAAGTGGATTTAATCAGCCCCAGCATTTT. Its translation is CASSTTSGFNQPQHF.

The sample holds many counts of this clonotype. J is TRBJ1-1 and V is TRBV20-1; D gene unclear. Trimming removed 6 bases at V and 4 bases at J, with 15 bases between. The CDR3 sequence is 13 residues long. Germline CDR1 and CDR2: DFQATT and SNEGSKA (reference sequence). The CDR3 nucleotides read TGCAGTGCCCTACGGCGGGGTGGCACTGAAGCTTTCTTT. Translated: CSALRRGGTEAFF.

This clonotype was seen repeatedly, ten times or more. The chain joins TRBV12-3 or TRBV12-4 to TRBJ2-7; 12 nucleotides line up with TRBD2. CDR3 length: 13 residues. After removal of 6 bases from V and 7 bases from J, the junction contained 4 bases not matched to a gene. In DNA form, the CDR3 reads TGTGCCAGCAGGACTAGCGGGAGTCGGGAGCAGTACTTC. Translated, it gives CASRTSGSREQYF.

This clonotype has just a few counts. The gene calls are TRBV6-5 and TRBJ2-7, with D maybe TRBD1 (6 bases). V was shortened by 4 bases and J by 7 bases, with 14 bases between the two germline ends. This CDR3 region has 13 residues. Germline lookup yields CDR1 MNHEY and CDR2 SVGAGI. The chain's CDR3 is CASSSAQGLEQYF. CDR3 sequence (DNA): TGTGCCAGCAGTTCCGCACAGGGATTGGAGCAGTACTTC.

Many counts were recorded for this clonotype. This sequence joins TRBV13 and TRBJ2-7; D may be TRBD2 (5 bases). V was trimmed by 10 bases and J by 5 bases, leaving 24 bases between them. The CDR3 runs 15 residues. The germline gives CDR1 PRHDT, CDR2 FYEKMQ (reference sequence). The CDR3 loop reads CATPGGTRAPNEQYF. The DNA for the CDR3 is TGTGCCACCCCCGGCGGTACGCGGGCCCCCAACGAGCAGTACTTC.

This clonotype was seen at least ten times. This chain joins TRBV19 and TRBJ1-1; 8 positions match TRBD1. Per the germline V gene, CDR1 is LNHDA and CDR2 is SQIVND (reference sequence). CDR3 length: 14 residues. Trimming took 4 bases from V and 5 from J; bases not matched to a gene: 6. Written as DNA, the CDR3 is TGTGCCAGTAGTAATCAGGGGGCAAGGACTGAAGCTTTCTTT. Residues: CASSNQGARTEAFF.